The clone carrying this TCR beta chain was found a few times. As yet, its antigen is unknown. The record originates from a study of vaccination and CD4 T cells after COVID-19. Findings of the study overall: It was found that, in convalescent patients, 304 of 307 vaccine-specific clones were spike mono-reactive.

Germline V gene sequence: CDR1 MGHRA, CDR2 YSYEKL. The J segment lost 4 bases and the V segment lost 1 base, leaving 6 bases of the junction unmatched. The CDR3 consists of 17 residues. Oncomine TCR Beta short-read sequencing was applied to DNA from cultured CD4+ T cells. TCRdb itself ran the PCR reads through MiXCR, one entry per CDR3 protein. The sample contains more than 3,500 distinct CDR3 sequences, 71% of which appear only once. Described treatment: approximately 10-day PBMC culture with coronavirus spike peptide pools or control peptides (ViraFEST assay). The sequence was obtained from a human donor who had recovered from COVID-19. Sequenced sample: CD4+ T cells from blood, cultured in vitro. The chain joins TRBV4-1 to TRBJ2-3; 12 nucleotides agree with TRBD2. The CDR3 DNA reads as TGCGCCAGCAGCCAAGCTACTAGCGGGGGGAGCTCAGATACGCAGTATTTT. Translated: CASSQATSGGSSDTQYF.